What follows are 20 T cell receptor beta chains derived from one specimen sequenced in a study of blood T cell repertoires in COVID-19. TCRdb's table, derived via immunoSEQ multiplex PCR, lists solely in-frame clones and lacks some. The sample has almost 350,000 clones, about 90% seen once. Source material: PBMCs or T cells enriched from blood (not recorded which). These receptors all come from a woman under 40 who had been exposed to COVID-19.

The chain joins TRBV5-1 to TRBJ2-7, with 7 nucleotides matching TRBD1. This CDR3 is built from 14 residues. CDR1 and CDR2 from the germline V gene are SGHRS and YFSETQ. V was clipped by 0 bases and J by 5 bases; unmatched bases: 5. CDR3 protein: CASSLELDRDEQYF. The DNA of the CDR3 is TGCGCCAGCAGCTTGGAGCTCGACAGGGACGAGCAGTACTTC.

This chain's CDR3 is CASSPPQQGRDYEQYF. The CDR3 coding sequence is TGTGCCAGCAGCCCCCCCCAGCAGGGGAGGGATTACGAGCAGTACTTC. The V call is TRBV7-3, the J call TRBJ2-7; D possibly corresponds to TRBD2 (7 bases). This CDR3 contains 16 residues. V was clipped by 5 bases and J by 4 bases, with 21 bases between them. CDR1 is SGHTA, CDR2 FQGTGA, per germline.

The gene calls are TRBV18 and TRBJ1-2; D uncertain. The CDR3 loop spans 16 amino acids. Trimming pared 2 bases from V and 7 bases from J, leaving 20 bases between. CDR1 and CDR2 (germline): KGHSH, LQKENI. CDR3 loop: CASSPEGLGSLSGYTF. CDR3 DNA sequence: TGTGCCAGCTCACCAGAGGGCCTTGGTTCTCTCTCTGGCTACACCTTC.

The J gene is TRBJ1-4, the V gene TRBV5-1; 9 bases map to TRBD1. Germline loops: CDR1 SGHRS, CDR2 YFSETQ. V dropped 3 bases and J dropped 4; count of bases not matched to a gene: 7. The CDR3 length is 16 residues. The chain's CDR3 is CASSWGQGTNNEKLFF. CDR3 DNA: TGCGCCAGCAGCTGGGGACAGGGTACGAATAATGAAAAACTGTTTTTT.

This clone was seen just once. The V call is TRBV7-2, the J call TRBJ2-5, with 11 bases fitting TRBD2. CDR3 size: 16 residues. Per germline, CDR1 SGHTA and CDR2 FQGNSA. Losses at the gene ends were 5 bases for V and 2 bases for J; bases not matched to a gene: 7. The CDR3 region has the DNA TGTGCCAGCAGCCCTCTAGCGGGAGGCCTACAAGAGACCCAGTACTTC. Its protein product is CASSPLAGGLQETQYF. Using reference TRBV7-2 and TRBJ2-5 for the parts outside the CDR3, the full variable domain is GAGVSQSPSNKVTEKGKDVELRCDPISGHTALYWYRQSLGQGLEFLIYFQGNSAPDKSGLPSDRFSAERTGGSVSTLTIQRTQQEDSAVYLCASSPLAGGLQETQYFGPGTRLLVL.

J is TRBJ2-7 and V is TRBV7-2, with TRBD1 matching 8 bases. This CDR3 region has 14 residues. Unmatched junction bases numbered 8, after V lost 4 bases and J lost 6 bases. Germline CDR1 reads SGHTA; CDR2 reads FQGNSA. CDR3 protein: CASSSRTGHSEQYF. For the CDR3, the DNA is TGTGCCAGCAGCTCCAGGACAGGGCATAGCGAGCAGTACTTC.

The V gene is TRBV27, the J gene TRBJ2-3, with 8 bases lining up with TRBD2. The CDR3 totals 14 residues. Germline values: CDR1 MNHEY, CDR2 SMNVEV (reference sequence). With V trimmed by 2 bases and J by 3 bases, 1 base remained unmatched. In DNA form, the CDR3 reads TGTGCCAGCAGTTTAACTAGCGGAACAGATACGCAGTATTTT. Protein sequence: CASSLTSGTDTQYF.

The chain couples TRBV28 to TRBJ1-3; 7 nucleotides agree with TRBD1. CDR1 and CDR2 (germline): MDHEN, SYDVKM. V shed 5 bases and J 8 bases; nucleotides not matched to a gene: 15. This CDR3 contains 16 residues. CDR3 bases: TGTGCCAGCAGTCCGAGGTCTCCAACAGGGGTTCACACCATATATTTT. It translates to CASSPRSPTGVHTIYF.

This chain uses TRBV18 with TRBJ1-1; D remains ambiguous. The CDR3 runs to 12 residues. V was trimmed by 3 bases and J by 3 bases, leaving 5 bases between them. Looked up from germline, CDR1 is KGHSH and CDR2 is LQKENI. The CDR3: CASSPPDTEAFF. The CDR3 DNA reads TGTGCCAGCTCACCCCCGGACACTGAAGCTTTCTTT.

The chain carries TRBV7-6 and TRBJ2-1, with D tentatively TRBD1 (5 bases). The length of the CDR3 is 14 residues. Germline CDR1 is SGHVS and CDR2 is FNYEAQ. The ends were cut back, 1 base at V and 5 bases at J, with 9 bases in the middle. DNA of the CDR3: TGTGCCAGCAGCTTAGGAGACAGAGACAATGAGCAGTTCTTC. Protein sequence: CASSLGDRDNEQFF. Looking up the rest from reference TRBV7-6 and TRBJ2-1 gives the full variable domain: GAGVSQSPRYKVTKRGQDVALRCDPISGHVSLYWYRQALGQGPEFLTYFNYEAQQDKSGLPNDRFSAERPEGSISTLTIQRTEQRDSAMYRCASSLGDRDNEQFFGPGTRLTVL.

The chain employs TRBV24-1 and TRBJ2-3; 14 bases map to TRBD2. V lost 4 bases to trimming and J lost 4 bases; unmatched junction nucleotides: 15. The CDR3 totals 20 residues. CDR1 and CDR2 (germline): KGHDR, SFDVKD. DNA for the CDR3: TGTGCCACCAGTGACCAGACTAGCGGGAGGGCCCTCTTTGATTCAGATACGCAGTATTTT. Translating gives CATSDQTSGRALFDSDTQYF.

About this clone itself: Other DNA sequences in the sample encode the same CDR3. The gene calls are TRBV7-2 and TRBJ2-1; 8 nucleotides line up with TRBD1. CDR3 length: 12 residues. Germline lookup yields CDR1 SGHTA and CDR2 FQGNSA. V was clipped by 6 bases and J by 6 bases; unmatched bases: 1. In nucleotides, the CDR3 is TGTGCCAGCAGTACAGGGGGCAATGAGCAGTTCTTC. It yields the protein CASSTGGNEQFF.

The chain carries TRBV7-2 and TRBJ1-2; D remains ambiguous. The germline CDR1 and CDR2 sequences are SGHTA and FQGNSA. The germline V and J ends were trimmed by 5 bases and 0 bases, with 10 bases remaining between them. The CDR3 is 14 residues long. The CDR3 DNA sequence: TGTGCCAGCAGCGTCGCACTCTCTAACTATGGCTACACCTTC. Its translation is CASSVALSNYGYTF.

The chain recombines TRBV20-1 with TRBJ2-3, with 9 bases matching TRBD2. Germline values: CDR1 DFQATT, CDR2 SNEGSKA (reference sequence). With 3 bases clipped from V and 3 bases from J, the junction kept 7 bases outside the gene matches. CDR3 size: 15 residues. Written as DNA, the CDR3 is TGCAGTGCTAGTCCCGCGGGAGGGAGGACAGATACGCAGTATTTT. As protein: CSASPAGGRTDTQYF.

The chain combines TRBV7-8 with TRBJ2-1, with unresolved D. Trimming shortened V by 3 bases and J by 7 bases, and 7 bases separated the two germline ends. This CDR3 spans 12 amino acids. From germline, CDR1 is SGHVS and CDR2 FQNEAQ. CDR3 in amino acids: CASSFHGNEQFF. The CDR3 bases are TGTGCCAGCAGCTTCCACGGGAATGAGCAGTTCTTC.

This clone was seen a few times. This chain uses TRBV11-2 with TRBJ1-2, with D hard to call. V was cut by 2 bases and J by 1 base, with 8 bases left in between. Germline-derived CDR1 and CDR2 are SGHAT and FQNNGV. CDR3 length: 14 residues. Here the CDR3 DNA reads TGTGCCAGCAGCTTAAATGAGGTTAACTATGGCTACACCTTC. Translation gives CASSLNEVNYGYTF.

The chain recombines TRBV28 with TRBJ2-2; possibly TRBD1 for D (6 bases). V dropped 3 bases and J dropped 1 base, with 9 bases sitting between them. Germline lookup yields CDR1 MDHEN and CDR2 SYDVKM. The CDR3 contains 15 residues. The CDR3 loop reads CASSLWTENTGELFF. The CDR3 region has the DNA TGTGCCAGCAGTTTGTGGACAGAGAACACCGGGGAGCTGTTTTTT.

This chain uses TRBV11-2 with TRBJ2-1; D may be TRBD2 (5 bases). CDR1 SGHAT and CDR2 FQNNGV come from the germline V gene. The CDR3 consists of 14 residues. Between the trimmed V and J ends, which lost 5 bases and 8 bases, there was a span of 16 bases. The chain's CDR3 is CASSGRLRRDEQFF. DNA for the CDR3: TGTGCCAGCAGCGGCAGACTAAGACGCGATGAGCAGTTCTTC.

The J gene is TRBJ1-4, the V gene TRBV5-1, with 7 positions matching TRBD1. This CDR3 has 13 residues. V lost 5 bases and J lost 7; bases outside the gene matches: 5. Germline V gene lookup returns CDR1 SGHRS and CDR2 YFSETQ. The CDR3 sequence: CASRDRIGEKLFF. CDR3 nucleotides: TGCGCCAGCAGGGACAGGATCGGTGAAAAACTGTTTTTT. The full variable domain, completed using reference TRBV5-1 and TRBJ1-4, is KAGVTQTPRYLIKTRGQQVTLSCSPISGHRSVSWYQQTPGQGLQFLFEYFSETQRNKGNFPGRFSGRQFSNSRSEMNVSTLELGDSALYLCASRDRIGEKLFFGSGTQLSVL.

This chain links TRBV18 with TRBJ2-7; 9 bases are a match to TRBD2. The V and J ends lost 0 bases and 3 bases, in that order; junction bases with no gene match: 6. CDR1 KGHSH and CDR2 LQKENI come from the germline V gene. The CDR3 length is 16 residues. CDR3 sequence reads: CASSPPLAGELYEQYF. The CDR3 coding sequence is TGTGCCAGCTCACCACCATTAGCGGGAGAGCTCTACGAGCAGTACTTC.